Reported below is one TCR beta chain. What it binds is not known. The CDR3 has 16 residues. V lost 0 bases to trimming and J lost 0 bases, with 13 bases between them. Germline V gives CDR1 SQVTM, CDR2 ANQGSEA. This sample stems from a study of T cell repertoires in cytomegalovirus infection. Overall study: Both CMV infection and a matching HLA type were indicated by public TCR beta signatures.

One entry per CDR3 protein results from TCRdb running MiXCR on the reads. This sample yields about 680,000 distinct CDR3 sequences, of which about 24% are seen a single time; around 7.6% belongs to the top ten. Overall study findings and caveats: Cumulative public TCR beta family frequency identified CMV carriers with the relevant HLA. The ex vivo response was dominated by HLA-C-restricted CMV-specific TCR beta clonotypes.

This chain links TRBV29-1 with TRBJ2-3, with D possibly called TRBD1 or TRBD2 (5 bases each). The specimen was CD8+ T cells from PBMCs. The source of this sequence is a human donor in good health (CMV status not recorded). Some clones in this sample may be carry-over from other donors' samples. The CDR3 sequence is CSVEDLNGASTDTQYF. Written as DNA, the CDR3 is TGCAGCGTTGAAGATCTTAACGGGGCTAGCACAGATACGCAGTATTTT.